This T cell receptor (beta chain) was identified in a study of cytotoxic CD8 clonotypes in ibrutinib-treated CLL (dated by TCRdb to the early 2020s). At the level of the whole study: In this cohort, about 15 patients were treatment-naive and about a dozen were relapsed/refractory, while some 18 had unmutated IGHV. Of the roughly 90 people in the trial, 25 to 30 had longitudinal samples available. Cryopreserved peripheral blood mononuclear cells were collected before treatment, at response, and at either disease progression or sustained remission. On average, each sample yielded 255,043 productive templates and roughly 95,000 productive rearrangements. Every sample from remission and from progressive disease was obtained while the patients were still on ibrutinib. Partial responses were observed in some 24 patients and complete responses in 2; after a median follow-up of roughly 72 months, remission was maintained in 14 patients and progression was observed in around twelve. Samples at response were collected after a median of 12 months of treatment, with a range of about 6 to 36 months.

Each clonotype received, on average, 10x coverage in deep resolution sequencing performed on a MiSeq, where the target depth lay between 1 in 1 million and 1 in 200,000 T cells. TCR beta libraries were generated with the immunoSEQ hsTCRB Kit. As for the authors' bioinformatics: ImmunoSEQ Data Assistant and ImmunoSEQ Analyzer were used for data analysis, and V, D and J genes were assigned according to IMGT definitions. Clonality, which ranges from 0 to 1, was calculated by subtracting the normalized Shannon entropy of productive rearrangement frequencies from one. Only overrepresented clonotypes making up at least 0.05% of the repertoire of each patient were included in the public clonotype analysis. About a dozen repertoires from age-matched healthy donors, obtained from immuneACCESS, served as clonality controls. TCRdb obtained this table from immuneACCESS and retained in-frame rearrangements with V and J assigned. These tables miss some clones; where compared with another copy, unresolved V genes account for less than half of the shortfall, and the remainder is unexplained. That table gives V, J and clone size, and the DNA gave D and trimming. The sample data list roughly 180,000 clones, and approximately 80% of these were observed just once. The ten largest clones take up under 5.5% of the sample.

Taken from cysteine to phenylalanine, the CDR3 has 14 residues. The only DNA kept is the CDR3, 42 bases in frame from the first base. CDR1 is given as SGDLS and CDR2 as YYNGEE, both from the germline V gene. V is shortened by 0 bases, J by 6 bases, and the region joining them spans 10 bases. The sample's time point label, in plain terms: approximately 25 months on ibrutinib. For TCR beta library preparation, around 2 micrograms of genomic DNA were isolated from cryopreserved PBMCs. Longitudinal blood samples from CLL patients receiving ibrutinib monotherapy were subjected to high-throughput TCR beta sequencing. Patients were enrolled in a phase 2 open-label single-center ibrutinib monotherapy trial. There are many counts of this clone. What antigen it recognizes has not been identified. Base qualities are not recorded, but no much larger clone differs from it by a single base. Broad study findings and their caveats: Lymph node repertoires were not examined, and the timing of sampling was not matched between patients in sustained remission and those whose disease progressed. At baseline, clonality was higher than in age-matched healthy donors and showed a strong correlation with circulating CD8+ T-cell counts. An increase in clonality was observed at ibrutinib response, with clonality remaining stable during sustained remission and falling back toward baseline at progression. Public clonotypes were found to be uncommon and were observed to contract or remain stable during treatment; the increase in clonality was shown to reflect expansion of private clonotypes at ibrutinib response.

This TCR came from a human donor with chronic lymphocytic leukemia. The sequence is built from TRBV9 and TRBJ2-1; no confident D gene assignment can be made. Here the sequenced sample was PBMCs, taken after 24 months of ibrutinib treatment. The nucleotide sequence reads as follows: TGTGCCAGCAGCGTAGCTGGGCATCCCAATGAGCAGTTCTTC. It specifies CASSVAGHPNEQFF.